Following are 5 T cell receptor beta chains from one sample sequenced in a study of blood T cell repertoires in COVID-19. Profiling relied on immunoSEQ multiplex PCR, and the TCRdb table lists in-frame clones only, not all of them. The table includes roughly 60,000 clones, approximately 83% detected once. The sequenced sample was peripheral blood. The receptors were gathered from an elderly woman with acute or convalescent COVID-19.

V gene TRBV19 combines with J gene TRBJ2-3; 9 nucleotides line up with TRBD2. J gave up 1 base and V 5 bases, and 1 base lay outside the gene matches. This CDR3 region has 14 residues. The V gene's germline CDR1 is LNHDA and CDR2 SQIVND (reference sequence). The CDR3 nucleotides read TGTGCCAGTAGTCCTAGCGGGGGCACAGATACGCAGTATTTT. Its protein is CASSPSGGTDTQYF.

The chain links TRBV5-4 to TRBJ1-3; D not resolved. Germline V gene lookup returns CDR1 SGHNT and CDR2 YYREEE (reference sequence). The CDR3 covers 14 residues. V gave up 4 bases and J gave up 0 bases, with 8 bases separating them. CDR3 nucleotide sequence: TGTGCCAGCAGCCCCGACACCTCTGGAAACACCATATATTTT. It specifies CASSPDTSGNTIYF.

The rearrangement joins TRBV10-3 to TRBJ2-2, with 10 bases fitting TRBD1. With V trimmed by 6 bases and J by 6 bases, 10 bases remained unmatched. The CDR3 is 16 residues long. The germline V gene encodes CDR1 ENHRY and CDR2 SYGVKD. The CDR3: CAIRPGQGVTAGELFF. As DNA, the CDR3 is TGTGCCATCAGGCCCGGACAGGGGGTTACGGCCGGGGAGCTGTTTTTT.

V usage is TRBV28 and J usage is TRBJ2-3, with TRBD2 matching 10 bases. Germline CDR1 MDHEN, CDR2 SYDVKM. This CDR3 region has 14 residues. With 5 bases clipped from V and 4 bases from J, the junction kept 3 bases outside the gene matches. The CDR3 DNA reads TGTGCCAGCAGTATTGGACTAGCGGCAGATACGCAGTATTTT. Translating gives CASSIGLAADTQYF.

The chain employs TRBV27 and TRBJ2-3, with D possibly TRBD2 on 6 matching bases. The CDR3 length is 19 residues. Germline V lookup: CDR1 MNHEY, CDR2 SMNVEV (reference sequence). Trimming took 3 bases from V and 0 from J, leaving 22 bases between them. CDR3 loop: CASSLEGPFIFSSTDTQYF. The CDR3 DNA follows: TGTGCCAGCAGTTTGGAGGGTCCATTCATCTTTTCTAGCACAGATACGCAGTATTTT.